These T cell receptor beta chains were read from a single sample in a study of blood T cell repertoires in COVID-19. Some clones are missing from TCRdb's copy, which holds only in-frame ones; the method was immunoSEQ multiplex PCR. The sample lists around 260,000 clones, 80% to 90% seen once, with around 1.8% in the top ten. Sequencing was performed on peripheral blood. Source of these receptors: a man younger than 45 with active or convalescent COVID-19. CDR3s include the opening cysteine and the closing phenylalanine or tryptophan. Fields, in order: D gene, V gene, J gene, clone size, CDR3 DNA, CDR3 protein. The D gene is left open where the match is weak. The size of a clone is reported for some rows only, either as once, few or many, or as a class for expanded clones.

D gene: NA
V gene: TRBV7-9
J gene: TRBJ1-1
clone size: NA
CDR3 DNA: TGTGCCAGCAGCCCTTTAATTGAAGCTTTCTTT
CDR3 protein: CASSPLIEAFF

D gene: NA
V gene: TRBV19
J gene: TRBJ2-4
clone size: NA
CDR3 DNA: TGTGCCAGTAGTATGTATGGGTCGGGCAAAAACATTCAGTACTTC
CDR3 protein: CASSMYGSGKNIQYF

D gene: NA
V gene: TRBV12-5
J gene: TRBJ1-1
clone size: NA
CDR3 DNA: TGTGCTACACACCCGACAGCGAACACTGAAGCTTTCTTT
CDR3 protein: CATHPTANTEAFF

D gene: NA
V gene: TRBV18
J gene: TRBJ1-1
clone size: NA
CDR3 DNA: TGTGCCAGCTCACTCGGGAACACTGAAGCTTTCTTT
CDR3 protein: CASSLGNTEAFF

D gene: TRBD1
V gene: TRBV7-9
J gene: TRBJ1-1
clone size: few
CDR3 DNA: TGTGCCAGCAGCCAGGACAGGGGGCGAACTGAAGCTTTCTTT
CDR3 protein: CASSQDRGRTEAFF

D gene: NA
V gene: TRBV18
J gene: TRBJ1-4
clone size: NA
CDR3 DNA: TGTGCCAGCTCACCAAGAGGCCCAGGGCCAAATGAAAAACTGTTTTTT
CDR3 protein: CASSPRGPGPNEKLFF

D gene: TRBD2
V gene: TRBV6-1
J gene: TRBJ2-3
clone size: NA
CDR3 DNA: TGTGCCAGCAGTGAAGGCGGGGGGGCCGCAGATACGCAGTATTTT
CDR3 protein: CASSEGGGAADTQYF

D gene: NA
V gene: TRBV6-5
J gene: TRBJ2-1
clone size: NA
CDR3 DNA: TGTGCCAGCAGTTACTCGAGCTTGAGTGAGCAGTTCTTC
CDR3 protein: CASSYSSLSEQFF

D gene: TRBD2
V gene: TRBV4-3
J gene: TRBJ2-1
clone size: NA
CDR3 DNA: TGCGCCAGCAGCCAAGATGCGGCGGGGGGACGATCTAGGTTATTCTTC
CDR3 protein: CASSQDAAGGRSRLFF

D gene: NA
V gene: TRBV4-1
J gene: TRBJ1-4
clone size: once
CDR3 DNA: TGCGCCAGCAGCAGACCTGCCCGGGAGACAACTAATGAAAAACTGTTTTTT
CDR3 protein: CASSRPARETTNEKLFF

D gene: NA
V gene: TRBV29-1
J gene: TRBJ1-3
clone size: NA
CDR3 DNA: TGCAGCGGATGGTGGGGCAGCGGAAACACCATATATTTT
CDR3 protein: CSGWWGSGNTIYF

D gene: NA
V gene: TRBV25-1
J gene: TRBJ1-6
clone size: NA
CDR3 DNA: TGTGCCAGCAGTGATCAGCAGGGGCGTTCACCCCTCCACTTT
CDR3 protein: CASSDQQGRSPLHF

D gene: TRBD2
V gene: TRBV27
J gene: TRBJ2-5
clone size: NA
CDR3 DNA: TGTGCCAGCAGTTTAGCGGGGGGTTTGGAGACCCAGTACTTC
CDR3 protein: CASSLAGGLETQYF

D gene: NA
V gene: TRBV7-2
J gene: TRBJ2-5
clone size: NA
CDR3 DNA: TGTGCCAGCAGCTTTGGCCAGGGGGAGACCCAGTACTTC
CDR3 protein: CASSFGQGETQYF

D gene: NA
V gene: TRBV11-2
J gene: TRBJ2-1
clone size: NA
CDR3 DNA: TGTGCCAGCAGCTTGGGAGACAATGAGCAGTTCTTC
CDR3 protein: CASSLGDNEQFF

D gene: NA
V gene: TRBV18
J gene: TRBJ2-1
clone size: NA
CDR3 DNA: TGTGCCAGCTCACTAGCGGGACAGGGAGGTTTTGAGCAGTTCTTC
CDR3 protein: CASSLAGQGGFEQFF

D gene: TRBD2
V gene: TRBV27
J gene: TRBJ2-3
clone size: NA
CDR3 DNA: TGTGCCACCCAATCGGGAGGAGATACGCAGTATTTT
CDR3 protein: CATQSGGDTQYF

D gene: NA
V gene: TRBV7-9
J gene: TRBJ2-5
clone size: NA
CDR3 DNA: TGTGCCAGCAGCCCTAGGTCCGGGACCCAGTACTTC
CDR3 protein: CASSPRSGTQYF

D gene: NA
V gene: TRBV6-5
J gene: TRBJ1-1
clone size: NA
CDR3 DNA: TGTGCCAGCAGAGTGCGACAGTCCGCGAACACTGAAGCTTTCTTT
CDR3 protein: CASRVRQSANTEAFF

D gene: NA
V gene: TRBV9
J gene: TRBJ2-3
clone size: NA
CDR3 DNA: TGTGCCAGCAGCGTCTCACTAGCAGCTAGCACAGATACGCAGTATTTT
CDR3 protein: CASSVSLAASTDTQYF